This TCR beta chain is from a study of CD8 T cells in Susac syndrome. Across the whole study: Among the Susac syndrome patients who underwent sequencing, about 6 had clinically active disease, while eight of them were in remission. The study, taken as a whole, reports: In Susac syndrome, the CD4+ T cell repertoires did not show clonal expansion.

Trimming pared 3 bases from V and 3 bases from J, leaving 10 bases between. The CDR3 has 13 amino acids. Germline CDR1 is SGDLS and CDR2 is YYNGEE. Points on this clonotype: The antigen remains unidentified.

It was with random hexamers that about 0.45 to 1 ug RNA was reverse transcribed. Via MiXCR, TCRdb re-called the immunoSEQ multiplex PCR reads, giving one row per CDR3 protein. The sample includes hundreds of thousands of distinct CDR3 sequences, about 95% of them seen just once. Sequenced sample: CD4+ T cells from PBMCs. This chain links TRBV9 with TRBJ2-7; the D gene is possibly TRBD1 (5 bases). The origin of this receptor is a human donor with Susac syndrome. In DNA, the CDR3 is TGTGCCAGCAGCGCGACAGTTAACTACGAGCAGTACTTC. Translated, it gives CASSATVNYEQYF.